This TCR beta chain was sequenced for a study of cytomegalovirus exposure and HLA in healthy donors. Primers: 60 Vbeta forward and 13 Jbeta reverse. In the authors' workflow: About 88 million unique TCR beta chains, around 11 million of them shared, were counted by a later analysis. Here immunoSEQ multiplex PCR was the method, and the copy in TCRdb shows in-frame clones only, minus some. V and J calls and clone size are as listed in that table; D and trimming were resolved from the DNA. The sample contains roughly 150,000 clones, roughly 74% of which appear only once. The CDR3 extends over 13 amino acids. The germline V and J ends were trimmed by 3 bases and 4 bases, with 7 bases remaining between them. Germline CDR1 and CDR2: SGHAT and FQDESV (reference sequence).

This sequence originates from a man aged 18 to 29 in good health and CMV-seropositive. The material sequenced was PBMCs. The J gene is TRBJ1-3, the V gene TRBV11-1; D is unresolved. CDR3 amino acids: CASSFGRGNTIYF. The CDR3 bases are TGTGCCAGCAGCTTTGGCCGAGGAAACACCATATATTTT.